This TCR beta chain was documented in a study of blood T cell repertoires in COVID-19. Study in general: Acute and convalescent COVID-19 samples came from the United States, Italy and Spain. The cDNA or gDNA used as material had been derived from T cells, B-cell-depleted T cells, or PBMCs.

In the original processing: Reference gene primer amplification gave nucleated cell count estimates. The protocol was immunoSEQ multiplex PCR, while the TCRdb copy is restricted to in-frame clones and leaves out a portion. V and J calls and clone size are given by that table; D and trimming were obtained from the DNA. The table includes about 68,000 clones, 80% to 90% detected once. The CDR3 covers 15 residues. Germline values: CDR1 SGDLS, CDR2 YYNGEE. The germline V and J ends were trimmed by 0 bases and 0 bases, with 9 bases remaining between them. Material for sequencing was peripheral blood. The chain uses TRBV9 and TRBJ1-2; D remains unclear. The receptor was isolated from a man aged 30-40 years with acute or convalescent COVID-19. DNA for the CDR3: TGTGCCAGCAGCGTAGGACGGGTAGCTAACTATGGCTACACCTTC. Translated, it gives CASSVGRVANYGYTF.